This is a list of T cell receptor beta chains from one sample in a study of blood T cell repertoires in COVID-19. Produced via immunoSEQ multiplex PCR; TCRdb's table is partial and in-frame only. The sample shows about 100,000 clones, around four fifths of them seen only once. The sequenced material came from peripheral blood. The source of these receptors is a man between 65 and 80 years old with active or convalescent COVID-19. Each CDR3 is given with its conserved first and last residue. The D gene is left open where the match is weak. Clone sizes are given selectively: once, few, many, or a class where the clone is expanded.

abundance: NA
j_gene: TRBJ2-1
d_gene: TRBD2
v_gene: TRBV27
CDR3nt: TGTGCCAGCAGTTTAATCGGGACTAGCGGTTACAATGAGCAGTTCTTC
CDR3aa: CASSLIGTSGYNEQFF

abundance: NA
j_gene: TRBJ1-4
d_gene: TRBD1
v_gene: TRBV3-1/TRBV3-2
CDR3nt: TGTGCCAGCAGCCAAGACTTTACAGGGGCAGGGGAAAAACTGTTTTTT
CDR3aa: CASSQDFTGAGEKLFF

abundance: few
j_gene: TRBJ2-2
d_gene: TRBD2
v_gene: TRBV27
CDR3nt: TGTGCCAGCAGTCAACTAGCGGGGGTTTCCGGGGAGCTGTTTTTT
CDR3aa: CASSQLAGVSGELFF

abundance: NA
j_gene: TRBJ1-2
d_gene: NA
v_gene: TRBV5-6
CDR3nt: TGTGCCAGCAGCTTGTCCGGTGGCTACACCTTC
CDR3aa: CASSLSGGYTF

abundance: NA
j_gene: TRBJ1-1
d_gene: NA
v_gene: TRBV9
CDR3nt: TGTGCCAGCAGCGTAGACCCGGTTATGAACACTGAAGCTTTCTTT
CDR3aa: CASSVDPVMNTEAFF

abundance: NA
j_gene: TRBJ2-1
d_gene: TRBD2
v_gene: TRBV19
CDR3nt: TGTGCCAGTACCGGACTAGCGGGAAATGAGCAGTTCTTC
CDR3aa: CASTGLAGNEQFF

abundance: once
j_gene: TRBJ1-6
d_gene: TRBD1
v_gene: TRBV5-6
CDR3nt: TGTGCCAGCAGCTTAACCCCGGGACAGGGGGCCCAATCACCCCTCCACTTT
CDR3aa: CASSLTPGQGAQSPLHF

abundance: NA
j_gene: TRBJ1-2
d_gene: TRBD1
v_gene: TRBV5-1
CDR3nt: TGCGCCAGCAGCCCCCAGGGGGACTATGGCTACACCTTC
CDR3aa: CASSPQGDYGYTF

abundance: few
j_gene: TRBJ2-1
d_gene: NA
v_gene: TRBV19
CDR3nt: TGTGCCAGTAGTTCCGCCGGGACAAACAATGAGCAGTTCTTC
CDR3aa: CASSSAGTNNEQFF

abundance: NA
j_gene: TRBJ1-4
d_gene: TRBD1
v_gene: TRBV11-3
CDR3nt: TGTGCCAGCAGCCCGCCGGACAGGGGATCTCTATCTGAAAAACTGTTTTTT
CDR3aa: CASSPPDRGSLSEKLFF

abundance: NA
j_gene: TRBJ2-7
d_gene: TRBD1
v_gene: TRBV24-1
CDR3nt: TGTGCCACCAGCCGGGACAGGGGCTACGAGCAGTACTTC
CDR3aa: CATSRDRGYEQYF

abundance: NA
j_gene: TRBJ2-5
d_gene: TRBD1
v_gene: TRBV7-2
CDR3nt: TGTGCCAGCAGCATCTCCGGGACAGAAGAAGAGACCCAGTACTTC
CDR3aa: CASSISGTEEETQYF

abundance: NA
j_gene: TRBJ1-1
d_gene: NA
v_gene: TRBV5-6
CDR3nt: TGTGCCAGCAGCTTGGTGAGAGGCGCTGAAGCTTTCTTT
CDR3aa: CASSLVRGAEAFF